The 30 T cell receptor beta chains below were found in one sample sequenced in a study of OX40 agonist ivuxolimab in advanced cancers. The library was generated by the immunoSEQ multiplex PCR assay. As stored in TCRdb, this immuneACCESS dataset retains in-frame rearrangements with V and J assigned. A fraction of the clones does not appear; measured against another copy, unresolved V genes explain less than half of the discrepancy, and the remainder lacks a known reason. For this sample the table gives roughly 50,000 clones, of which over 80% were detected only once. In total, the top ten clones hold 9.5% to 15% of the sample. The specimen was CD4+ or CD8+ T cells sorted from blood, collected in a trial of the OX40 agonist ivuxolimab. The receptors originated from an adult with an advanced solid tumor such as melanoma, head and neck, liver or kidney cancer.

The sample holds a few counts of this clone. The gene calls are TRBV7-6 and TRBJ2-7, with D maybe TRBD1 (6 bases). The germline CDR1 and CDR2 sequences are SGHVS and FNYEAQ. The V and J ends lost 1 base and 6 bases respectively, with 7 bases between them. The CDR3 loop spans 12 amino acids. The CDR3 loop is CASSLGGGEQYF. CDR3 nucleotides: TGTGCCAGCAGCTTAGGAGGGGGCGAGCAGTACTTC.

In the case of this clone: Other nucleotide sequences from this sample produce the same CDR3. This rearrangement joins TRBV5-1 to TRBJ1-4; maybe TRBD1 (5 bases). Germline lookup yields CDR1 SGHRS and CDR2 YFSETQ. CDR3 size: 15 residues. The V gene lost 4 bases and the J gene lost 8 bases, with 18 bases spanning the gap. CDR3: CASSLGAGDAEKLFF. CDR3 bases: TGCGCCAGCAGCCTTGGGGCGGGGGATGCCGAAAAACTGTTTTTT.

This sequence joins TRBV5-1 and TRBJ2-3; D unclear. V lost 0 bases and J lost 2, with 7 bases in between. Germline CDR1 is SGHRS and CDR2 is YFSETQ. CDR3 length: 14 amino acids. DNA for the CDR3: TGCGCCAGCAGCTTGGGCAGTATCACAGATACGCAGTATTTT. As protein: CASSLGSITDTQYF. Based on the CDR3 plus reference TRBV5-1 and TRBJ2-3, the full variable domain is KAGVTQTPRYLIKTRGQQVTLSCSPISGHRSVSWYQQTPGQGLQFLFEYFSETQRNKGNFPGRFSGRQFSNSRSEMNVSTLELGDSALYLCASSLGSITDTQYFGPGTRLTVL.

The gene calls are TRBV11-2 and TRBJ2-1; D is unresolved. V was shortened by 4 bases and J by 7 bases, with 14 bases between the two germline ends. Per germline, CDR1 SGHAT and CDR2 FQNNGV. The CDR3 is 14 residues long. CDR3 sequence (DNA): TGTGCCAGCAGCTCCTCGGTCGGTGGGAATGAGCAGTTCTTC. Its translation is CASSSSVGGNEQFF.

The chain carries TRBV6-5 and TRBJ2-2; D perhaps matches TRBD2 (6 bases). V shed 6 bases and J shed 6 bases, with 11 bases lying between them. This CDR3 spans 13 amino acids. Germline V gene data show CDR1 as MNHEY and CDR2 as SVGAGI. CDR3 sequence (DNA): TGTGCCAGCAGGATACCGGGAGCCGGGGAGCTGTTTTTT. Translated, it gives CASRIPGAGELFF.

This clone was seen a single time. V and J are TRBV19 and TRBJ1-1; 9 positions agree with TRBD1. The length of the CDR3 is 13 residues. The junction had 5 bases not matched to a gene; V was cut back by 7 bases and J by 5 bases. Germline values: CDR1 LNHDA, CDR2 SQIVND (reference sequence). The CDR3 sequence is CASTDRGNTEAFF. Here the CDR3 DNA reads TGTGCCAGTACCGACAGGGGGAATACTGAAGCTTTCTTT.

The CDR3 DNA sequence: TGTGCCAGCAGCTCCGGGACAGGGGACCGTGAAAAACTGTTTTTT. Translated, it gives CASSSGTGDREKLFF. This chain connects TRBV9 to TRBJ1-4; 10 bases match TRBD1. The germline CDR1 and CDR2 sequences are SGDLS and YYNGEE. The CDR3 is made up of 15 amino acids. Trimming took 4 bases from V and 7 from J; bases not matched to a gene: 7.

This clone was detected a few times. The rearrangement uses TRBV28 and TRBJ2-7; D unresolved. Trimming cost V 2 bases and J 3 bases, with 5 bases left between them. Germline V CDR1 and CDR2: MDHEN, SYDVKM. The CDR3 has 12 amino acids. CDR3 region: CASSLPFYEQYF. The CDR3 DNA reads TGTGCCAGCAGTTTACCTTTCTACGAGCAGTACTTC.

The rearrangement joins TRBV6-1 to TRBJ2-1, with D maybe TRBD1 (6 bases). Germline lookup yields CDR1 MNHNS and CDR2 SASEGT. The CDR3 extends over 15 amino acids. The V gene lost 5 bases and the J gene lost 0 bases, with 11 bases spanning the gap. CDR3 region: CASSTTGYSYNEQFF. In DNA, the CDR3 is TGTGCCAGCAGTACCACAGGGTACTCCTACAATGAGCAGTTCTTC.

The chain couples TRBV19 to TRBJ2-5; D remains unclear. Deletions cut 4 bases from V and 7 bases from J, with 16 bases between. In germline, CDR1 is LNHDA, CDR2 SQIVND (reference sequence). This CDR3 region has 14 residues. The DNA for the CDR3 is TGTGCCAGTAGTAAAGTGTCCAGTAGTACGACCCAGTACTTC. Translating gives CASSKVSSSTTQYF.

J is TRBJ1-1 and V is TRBV5-1; 7 bases are shared with TRBD1. This CDR3 is 16 amino acids long. V lost 4 bases to trimming and J lost 0 bases; unmatched junction nucleotides: 9. Germline V lookup: CDR1 SGHRS, CDR2 YFSETQ. CDR3 residues: CASSRDVGGVNTEAFF. CDR3 bases: TGCGCCAGCAGCCGGGACGTAGGGGGCGTGAACACTGAAGCTTTCTTT.

The rearrangement links TRBV7-3 to TRBJ2-3; 10 bases align to TRBD2. Germline-derived CDR1 and CDR2 are SGHTA and FQGTGA. J lost 11 bases, V lost 2 bases, and 10 bases had no gene match. This CDR3 has 15 residues. This CDR3 reads CASSLDQLAGREQYF. The CDR3, as DNA: TGTGCCAGCAGCTTAGATCAACTAGCGGGGCGAGAGCAGTATTTT.

The rearrangement links TRBV6-1 to TRBJ1-3; no clear D gene. Trimming left V 5 bases short and J 0 bases short, with 8 bases between. This CDR3 has 14 residues. Germline CDR1 reads MNHNS; CDR2 reads SASEGT. The CDR3, as DNA: TGTGCCAGCAGTACTACATTCTCTGGAAACACCATATATTTT. Translation gives CASSTTFSGNTIYF.

The chain has TRBV5-1 and TRBJ1-4; 12 bases agree with TRBD1. The germline V gene has CDR1 SGHRS and CDR2 YFSETQ. The V segment lost 4 bases and the J segment 0 bases; nucleotides outside the gene matches: 7. This CDR3 has 18 amino acids. The chain's CDR3 is CASSTGQGAGATNEKLFF. CDR3 sequence (DNA): TGCGCCAGCAGCACGGGACAGGGGGCCGGTGCAACTAATGAAAAACTGTTTTTT.

The CDR3: CASSYSDQGAYEQYF. The CDR3 bases are TGTGCCAGCAGTTACTCAGACCAGGGGGCATACGAGCAGTACTTC. V usage is TRBV6-5 and J usage is TRBJ2-7; TRBD1 matches 8 bases. The CDR3 has 15 residues. The V gene end was trimmed by 0 bases and the J gene end by 4 bases; junction bases not matched to a gene: 5. The V gene's germline CDR1 is MNHEY and CDR2 SVGAGI.

This chain joins TRBV10-3 and TRBJ2-6, with TRBD1 as a possible D gene (5 bases). The germline V and J ends were trimmed by 6 bases and 1 base, with 13 bases remaining between them. From germline, CDR1 is ENHRY and CDR2 SYGVKD. The CDR3 is 16 residues long. The CDR3 nucleotides read TGTGCCATCAGCGGTACCAGGGAATCTGGGGCCAACGTCCTGACTTTC. The encoded protein is CAISGTRESGANVLTF.

This clone was counted ten times or more. The V call is TRBV2, the J call TRBJ1-2, with D hard to call. The germline CDR1 and CDR2 sequences are SNHLY and FYNNEI. The V and J ends lost 3 bases and 3 bases respectively, with 5 bases between them. This CDR3 comprises 12 residues. CDR3 protein: CASSEWDYGYTF. Written as DNA, the CDR3 is TGTGCCAGCAGTGAGTGGGACTATGGCTACACCTTC.

The chain recombines TRBV28 with TRBJ1-3; no reliable D call. Trimming removed 3 bases from V and 3 bases from J, with 9 bases in between. The germline gives CDR1 MDHEN, CDR2 SYDVKM. The CDR3 length is 14 residues. The CDR3 protein is CASSFGGSGNTIYF. CDR3 nucleotides: TGTGCCAGCAGTTTTGGAGGGAGTGGAAACACCATATATTTT.

The chain carries TRBV7-7 and TRBJ2-2, with TRBD2 as a possible D gene (5 bases). V was trimmed by 6 bases and J by 1 base, leaving 6 bases between them. CDR3 length equals 13 residues. Germline loops: CDR1 SSHAT, CDR2 FNYEAQ (reference sequence). The CDR3 DNA is TGTGCCAGCAGGGCGGGGAACACCGGGGAGCTGTTTTTT. This translates into CASRAGNTGELFF.

The rearrangement links TRBV14 to TRBJ2-1; the match to TRBD2 covers 10 bases. Germline V lookup: CDR1 SGHDN, CDR2 FVKESK. Unmatched junction bases numbered 8, after V lost 1 base and J lost 8 bases. This CDR3 is 16 amino acids long. DNA for the CDR3: TGTGCCAGCAGCCAAGTTCTAGCGGGAGCGGTCCATGAGCAGTTCTTC. This gives the protein CASSQVLAGAVHEQFF.

Only a few counts were recorded for this clone. The chain links TRBV4-1 to TRBJ2-5; D is undetermined. The CDR3 runs 15 residues. Trimming took off 1 base at V and 0 bases at J, with 9 bases between the two ends. Germline CDR1 reads MGHRA; CDR2 reads YSYEKL. CDR3 bases: TGCGCCAGCAGCCAAGGGTCTGGGGACCAAGAGACCCAGTACTTC. Translating gives CASSQGSGDQETQYF.

The chain joins TRBV9 to TRBJ1-6; TRBD1 matches 9 bases. Germline V gives CDR1 SGDLS, CDR2 YYNGEE. The CDR3 has 15 amino acids. With 3 bases clipped from V and 7 bases from J, the junction kept 5 bases outside the gene matches. Here the CDR3 reads CASSEGTGSNSPLHF. The CDR3 coding sequence is TGTGCCAGCAGCGAGGGGACAGGGTCAAATTCACCCCTCCACTTT.

V usage is TRBV7-9 and J usage is TRBJ2-5, with TRBD2 matching 12 bases. J was trimmed by 5 bases and V by 4 bases; bases with no gene match: 8. This CDR3 is 16 amino acids long. Germline V gives CDR1 SEHNR, CDR2 FQNEAQ (reference sequence). This CDR3 reads CASSSGLAGSGETQYF. The CDR3 DNA is TGTGCCAGCAGCTCCGGACTAGCGGGGAGCGGGGAGACCCAGTACTTC.

This clone has just a few counts. V is TRBV23-1 and J is TRBJ2-5, with TRBD1 matching over 11 bases. TRBV23-1 is assigned to the ORF class and has an uncertain function. Losses at the gene ends were 0 bases for V and 3 bases for J; bases not matched to a gene: 0. The CDR3 is made up of 15 amino acids. This CDR3 reads CASSQSGQGEETQYF. The CDR3 nucleotides read TGCGCCAGCAGTCAATCGGGACAGGGGGAAGAGACCCAGTACTTC.

The gene calls are TRBV5-6 and TRBJ2-2, with 7 bases that match TRBD2. V shed 2 bases and J 5 bases; nucleotides not matched to a gene: 6. This CDR3 region has 15 residues. CDR1 is SGHDT, CDR2 YYEEEE, per germline. The DNA of the CDR3 is TGTGCCAGCAGCTTAGTACACGGGGGGACCGGGGAGCTGTTTTTT. Its translation: CASSLVHGGTGELFF.

In this sample, this clone turned up once. V is TRBV7-9 and J is TRBJ2-2; D uncertain. The CDR3 has 13 amino acids. In germline, CDR1 is SEHNR, CDR2 FQNEAQ (reference sequence). V was clipped by 4 bases and J by 4 bases, with 7 bases between them. The CDR3 sequence: CASSSYVTGELFF. CDR3 nucleotide sequence: TGTGCCAGCAGCTCATATGTCACCGGGGAGCTGTTTTTT.

Details on this clone: The junction does not match germline at one end; this may be a read error. The chain links TRBV7-9 to TRBJ1-1, with TRBD1 matching 8 bases. This CDR3 region has 16 residues. The germline V gene has CDR1 SEHNR and CDR2 FQNEAQ (reference sequence). The CDR3: CASNRRRDRPNSEAFF. CDR3 DNA sequence: TGTGCCAGCAACCGGCGTAGGGACAGGCCGAACTCTGAAGCTTTCTTT.

V usage is TRBV5-1 and J usage is TRBJ2-3; TRBD2 is a possible D gene (5 bases). There are 16 residues in the CDR3. The germline V and J ends were trimmed by 2 bases and 2 bases, with 15 bases remaining between them. The germline CDR1 and CDR2 sequences are SGHRS and YFSETQ. This CDR3 is CASSFEVVGITDTQYF. The DNA for the CDR3 is TGCGCCAGCAGCTTCGAGGTGGTCGGGATCACAGATACGCAGTATTTT.

This rearrangement joins TRBV2 to TRBJ2-5; 9 bases line up with TRBD1. CDR1 is SNHLY, CDR2 FYNNEI, per germline. V lost 7 bases and J lost 6; bases outside the gene matches: 6. CDR3 length: 13 residues. For the CDR3, the DNA is TGTGCCAGCACCACAGGGGGCGGCAAGACCCAGTACTTC. Its translation is CASTTGGGKTQYF.

This chain links TRBV27 with TRBJ1-5; possibly TRBD1 for D (6 bases). The germline V gene encodes CDR1 MNHEY and CDR2 SMNVEV (reference sequence). V was clipped by 5 bases and J by 0 bases, with 11 bases between them. The CDR3 is made up of 15 amino acids. The CDR3 loop reads CASSPGAPSNQPQHF. In DNA form, the CDR3 reads TGTGCCAGCAGTCCAGGGGCGCCTAGCAATCAGCCCCAGCATTTT.